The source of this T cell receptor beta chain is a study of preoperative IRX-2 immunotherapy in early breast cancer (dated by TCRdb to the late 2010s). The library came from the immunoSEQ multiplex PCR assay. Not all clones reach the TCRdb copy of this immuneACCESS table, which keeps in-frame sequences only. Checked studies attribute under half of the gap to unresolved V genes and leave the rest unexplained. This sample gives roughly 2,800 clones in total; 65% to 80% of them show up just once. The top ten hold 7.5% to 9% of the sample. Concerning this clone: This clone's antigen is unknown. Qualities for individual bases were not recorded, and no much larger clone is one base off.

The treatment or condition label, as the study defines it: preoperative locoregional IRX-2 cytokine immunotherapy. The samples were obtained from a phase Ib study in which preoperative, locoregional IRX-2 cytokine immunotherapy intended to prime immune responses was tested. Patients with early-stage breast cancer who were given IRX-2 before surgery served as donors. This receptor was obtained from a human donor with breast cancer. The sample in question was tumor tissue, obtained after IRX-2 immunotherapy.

The nucleotide sequence is given as TGCAGCGTTGAGATAGGGACAGGGGCCGGGGAGACCCAGTACTTC. Its protein product is CSVEIGTGAGETQYF. This receptor chain uses TRBV29-1 and TRBJ2-5; 10 of the junction bases match TRBD1. The CDR1 and CDR2 encoded by the germline V gene are SQVTM and ANQGSEA. The germline V end is reduced by 3 bases and the J end by 5 bases; junction bases left unmatched: 9. Counted from cysteine to phenylalanine, this CDR3 has 15 amino acids. Of the read, only the CDR3 DNA is kept; its 45 bases are in frame from base 1.